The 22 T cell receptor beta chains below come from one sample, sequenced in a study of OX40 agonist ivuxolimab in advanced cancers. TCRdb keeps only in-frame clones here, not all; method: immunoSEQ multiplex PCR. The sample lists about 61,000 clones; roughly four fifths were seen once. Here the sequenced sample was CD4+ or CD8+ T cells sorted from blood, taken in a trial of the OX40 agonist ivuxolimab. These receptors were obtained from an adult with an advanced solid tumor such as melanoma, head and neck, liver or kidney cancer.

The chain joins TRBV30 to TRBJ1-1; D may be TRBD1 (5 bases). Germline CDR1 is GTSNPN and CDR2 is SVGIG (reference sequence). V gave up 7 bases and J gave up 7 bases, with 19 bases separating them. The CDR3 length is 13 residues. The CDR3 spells CALFREFRIEAFF. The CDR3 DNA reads TGTGCCTTATTCAGGGAATTTAGGATTGAAGCTTTCTTT.

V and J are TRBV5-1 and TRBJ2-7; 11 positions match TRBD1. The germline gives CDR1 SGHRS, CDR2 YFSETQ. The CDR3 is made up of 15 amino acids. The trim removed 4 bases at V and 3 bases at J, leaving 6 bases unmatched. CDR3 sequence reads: CASSPGGTGGYEQYF. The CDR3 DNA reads TGCGCCAGCAGCCCCGGGGGGACAGGGGGCTACGAGCAGTACTTC.

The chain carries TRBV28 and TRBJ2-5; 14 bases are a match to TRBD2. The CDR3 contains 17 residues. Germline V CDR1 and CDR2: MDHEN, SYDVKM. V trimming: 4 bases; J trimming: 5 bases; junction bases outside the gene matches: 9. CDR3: CASSSSGLAGGMETQYF. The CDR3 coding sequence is TGTGCCAGCAGTTCTTCCGGACTAGCGGGGGGAATGGAGACCCAGTACTTC.

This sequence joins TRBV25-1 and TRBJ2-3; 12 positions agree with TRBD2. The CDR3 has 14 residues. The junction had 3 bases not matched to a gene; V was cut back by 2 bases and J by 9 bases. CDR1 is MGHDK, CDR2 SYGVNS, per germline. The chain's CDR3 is CASSERLAGGTQYF. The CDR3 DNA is TGTGCCAGCAGTGAAAGGCTAGCGGGGGGGACGCAGTATTTT.

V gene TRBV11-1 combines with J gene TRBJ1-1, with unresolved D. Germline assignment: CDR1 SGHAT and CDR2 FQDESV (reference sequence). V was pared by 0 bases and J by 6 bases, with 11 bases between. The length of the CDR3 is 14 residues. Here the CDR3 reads CASSLARYGAEAFF. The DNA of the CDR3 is TGTGCCAGCAGCTTAGCGAGGTATGGTGCTGAAGCTTTCTTT.

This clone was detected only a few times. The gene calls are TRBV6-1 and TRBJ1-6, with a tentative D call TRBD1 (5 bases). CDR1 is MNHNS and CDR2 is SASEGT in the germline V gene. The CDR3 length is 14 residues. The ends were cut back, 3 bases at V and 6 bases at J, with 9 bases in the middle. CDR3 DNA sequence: TGTGCCAGCAGTGATTCAGGGTTTAATTCACCCCTCCACTTT. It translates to CASSDSGFNSPLHF.

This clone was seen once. CDR3 residues: CASSYSTGQPTGYTF. The DNA of the CDR3 is TGTGCCAGCAGTTACTCGACCGGACAGCCCACCGGCTACACCTTC. The V and J genes are TRBV6-6 and TRBJ1-2; weak D call: TRBD1 (6 bases). V gave up 0 bases and J gave up 8 bases, with 16 bases separating them. Germline V gene data show CDR1 as MNHNY and CDR2 as SVGAGI (reference sequence). The CDR3 has 15 amino acids.

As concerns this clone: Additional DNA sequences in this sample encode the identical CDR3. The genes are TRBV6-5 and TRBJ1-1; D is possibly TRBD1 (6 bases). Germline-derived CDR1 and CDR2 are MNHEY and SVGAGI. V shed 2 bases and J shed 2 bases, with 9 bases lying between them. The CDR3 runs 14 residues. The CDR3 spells CASSYGQLNTEAFF. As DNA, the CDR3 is TGTGCCAGCAGTTACGGACAGCTAAACACTGAAGCTTTCTTT.

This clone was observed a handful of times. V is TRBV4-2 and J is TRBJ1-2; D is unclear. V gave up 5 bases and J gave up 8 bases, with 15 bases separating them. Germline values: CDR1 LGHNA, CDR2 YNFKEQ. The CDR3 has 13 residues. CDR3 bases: TGTGCCAGCAGCGATACTGTAAGAAAGGGCTACACCTTC. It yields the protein CASSDTVRKGYTF.

Here the CDR3 reads CASRRVGTNTEAFF. The CDR3 DNA sequence: TGTGCCAGCAGACGGGTAGGGACAAACACTGAAGCTTTCTTT. V usage is TRBV13 and J usage is TRBJ1-1; tentative D call: TRBD1 (6 bases). The CDR3 totals 14 residues. V lost 6 bases, J lost 2 bases, and 13 bases lay in between. Looked up from germline, CDR1 is PRHDT and CDR2 is FYEKMQ (reference sequence).

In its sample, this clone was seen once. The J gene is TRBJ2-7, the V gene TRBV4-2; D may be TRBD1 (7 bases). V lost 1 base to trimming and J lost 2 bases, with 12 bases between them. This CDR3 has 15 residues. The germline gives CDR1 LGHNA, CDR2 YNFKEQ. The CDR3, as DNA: TGTGCCAGCAGCCAAGCGGAGGGGGCTGCCTACGAGCAGTACTTC. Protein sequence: CASSQAEGAAYEQYF.

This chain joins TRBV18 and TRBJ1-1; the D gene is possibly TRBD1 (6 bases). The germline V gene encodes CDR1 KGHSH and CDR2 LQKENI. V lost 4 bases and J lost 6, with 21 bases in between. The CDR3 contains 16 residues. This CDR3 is CASSRRLGGQMPEAFF. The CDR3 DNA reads TGTGCCAGCTCACGGAGATTGGGGGGCCAAATGCCTGAAGCTTTCTTT.

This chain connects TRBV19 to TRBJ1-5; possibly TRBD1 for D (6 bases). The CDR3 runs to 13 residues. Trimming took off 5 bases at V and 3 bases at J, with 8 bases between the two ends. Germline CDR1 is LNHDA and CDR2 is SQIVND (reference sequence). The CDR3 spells CASSWDNNQPQHF. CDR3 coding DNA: TGTGCCAGTAGTTGGGACAACAATCAGCCCCAGCATTTT.

CDR3 nucleotides: TGTGCCAGCAGCTCACAAACCGGGACAGGTTTTCGGGAGACCCAGTACTTC. Amino acids: CASSSQTGTGFRETQYF. The J gene is TRBJ2-5, the V gene TRBV7-2, with 8 bases lining up with TRBD1. The CDR3 totals 17 residues. The V and J ends lost 4 bases and 5 bases, in that order; junction bases with no gene match: 15. The germline CDR1 and CDR2 sequences are SGHTA and FQGNSA.

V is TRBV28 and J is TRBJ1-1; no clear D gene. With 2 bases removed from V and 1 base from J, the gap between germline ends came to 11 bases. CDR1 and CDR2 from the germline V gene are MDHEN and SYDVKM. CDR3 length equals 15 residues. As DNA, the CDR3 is TGTGCCAGCAGTTTACTGGCCCCAACGAACACTGAAGCTTTCTTT. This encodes CASSLLAPTNTEAFF.

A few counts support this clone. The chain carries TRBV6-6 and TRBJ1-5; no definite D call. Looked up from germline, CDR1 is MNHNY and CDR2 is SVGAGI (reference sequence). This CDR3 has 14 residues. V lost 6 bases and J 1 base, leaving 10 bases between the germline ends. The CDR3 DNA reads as TGTGCCAGCAGGGAGGGAGGGAGCAATCAGCCCCAGCATTTT. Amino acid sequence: CASREGGSNQPQHF.

Here the CDR3 DNA reads TGTGCCAGCAGCCTCCGAAGGGGGCCTTACAATGAGCAGTTCTTC. This gives the protein CASSLRRGPYNEQFF. The rearrangement joins TRBV5-6 to TRBJ2-1; TRBD1 agrees at 7 bases. V dropped 4 bases and J dropped 4; count of bases not matched to a gene: 8. Germline V gene lookup returns CDR1 SGHDT and CDR2 YYEEEE. The length of the CDR3 is 15 residues.

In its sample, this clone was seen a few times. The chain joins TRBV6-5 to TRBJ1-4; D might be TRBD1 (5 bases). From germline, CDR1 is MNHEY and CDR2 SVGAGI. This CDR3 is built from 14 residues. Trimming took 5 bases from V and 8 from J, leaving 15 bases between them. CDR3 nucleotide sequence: TGTGCCAGCAGTGGGGCAGGGCTTAGGGAAAAACTGTTTTTT. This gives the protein CASSGAGLREKLFF.

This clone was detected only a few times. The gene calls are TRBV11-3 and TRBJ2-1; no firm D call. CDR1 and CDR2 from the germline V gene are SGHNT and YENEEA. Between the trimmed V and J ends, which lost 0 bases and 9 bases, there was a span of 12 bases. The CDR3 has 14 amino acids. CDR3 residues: CASSLDLGSIEQFF. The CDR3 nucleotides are TGTGCCAGCAGCTTAGATCTGGGTTCCATTGAGCAGTTCTTC.

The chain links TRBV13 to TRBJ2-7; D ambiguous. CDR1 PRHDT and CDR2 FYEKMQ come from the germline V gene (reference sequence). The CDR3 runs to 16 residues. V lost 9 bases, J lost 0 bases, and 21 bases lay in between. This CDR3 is CASQARRAPPSYEQYF. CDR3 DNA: TGTGCCAGTCAAGCCCGCCGGGCCCCACCCTCCTACGAGCAGTACTTC.

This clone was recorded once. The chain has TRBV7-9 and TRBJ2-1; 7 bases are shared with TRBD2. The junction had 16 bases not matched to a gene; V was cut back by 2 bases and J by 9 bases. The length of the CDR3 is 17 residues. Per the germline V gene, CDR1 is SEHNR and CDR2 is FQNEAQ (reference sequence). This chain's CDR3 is CASSLTGLASGRGEQFF. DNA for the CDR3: TGTGCCAGCAGCTTAACTGGTTTGGCTAGCGGTAGAGGTGAGCAGTTCTTC.

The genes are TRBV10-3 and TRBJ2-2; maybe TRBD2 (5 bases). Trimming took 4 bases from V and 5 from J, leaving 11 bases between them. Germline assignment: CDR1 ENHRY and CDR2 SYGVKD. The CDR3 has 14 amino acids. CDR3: CAISGGSATGELFF. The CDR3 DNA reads TGTGCCATCAGTGGGGGTAGCGCGACCGGGGAGCTGTTTTTT.